Following are 24 T cell receptor beta chains from one sample sequenced in a study of cytomegalovirus exposure and HLA in healthy donors. It was with 60 Vbeta and 13 Jbeta primers that the PCR ran. Sequencing was performed with immunoSEQ multiplex PCR; in TCRdb, only in-frame clones are kept and a portion is missing. This table holds 200,000 or so clones. The sample was PBMCs. The receptors were gathered from a boy under 18 in good health and CMV-seronegative.

The genes are TRBV6-5 and TRBJ1-2; the D gene is possibly TRBD1 (5 bases). CDR3 length equals 12 residues. Germline V gives CDR1 MNHEY, CDR2 SVGAGI. V was shortened by 8 bases and J by 8 bases, with 15 bases between the two germline ends. The CDR3 bases are TGTGCCAGCCGGGGGATGCTGGAGGGCTACACCTTC. This gives the protein CASRGMLEGYTF.

The genes are TRBV6-5 and TRBJ2-1; tentative D call: TRBD2 (5 bases). Germline V lookup: CDR1 MNHEY, CDR2 SVGAGI. Trimming stripped 3 bases from V and 4 bases from J, with 10 bases between. CDR3 size: 14 residues. CDR3 nucleotides: TGTGCCAGCAGTTATCGGGGTCAGTACAATGAGCAGTTCTTC. Its translation: CASSYRGQYNEQFF.

In DNA form, the CDR3 reads TGTGCCACCAGCGCCTACAGGGACAGGGGAGGTGATGGCTACACCTTC. The encoded protein is CATSAYRDRGGDGYTF. The genes are TRBV15 and TRBJ1-2; 10 bases are shared with TRBD1. The CDR3 sequence is 16 residues long. V lost 5 bases and J lost 6; bases outside the gene matches: 12. CDR1 is LNHNV, CDR2 YYDKDF, per germline (reference sequence).

This sequence joins TRBV15 and TRBJ2-1; 11 bases are a match to TRBD2. This CDR3 comprises 16 residues. CDR1 and CDR2 (germline): LNHNV, YYDKDF (reference sequence). Losses at the gene ends were 5 bases for V and 7 bases for J; bases not matched to a gene: 10. CDR3 residues: CATSRGLAGPGNEQFF. The DNA for the CDR3 is TGTGCCACCAGCCGTGGACTAGCGGGCCCTGGGAATGAGCAGTTCTTC.

The V gene is TRBV5-1, the J gene TRBJ2-5; D ambiguous. The J call is doubtful: the DNA matches TRBJ2-7 better. CDR3 length: 12 residues. Germline V gene lookup returns CDR1 SGHRS and CDR2 YFSETQ. The CDR3 nucleotides read TGCGCCAGCAGCTTGGATGAATACGAGCAGTACTTC. Translated, it gives CASSLDEYEQYF.

This chain links TRBV5-1 with TRBJ2-7, with 10 bases aligning to TRBD1. CDR1 is SGHRS, CDR2 YFSETQ, per germline. The CDR3 consists of 13 residues. Germline trimming cut 4 bases from V and 6 bases from J; bases unmatched to any gene: 4. CDR3 sequence reads: CASSKGQGLEQYF. DNA of the CDR3: TGCGCCAGCAGCAAGGGACAGGGGCTCGAGCAGTACTTC.

The chain couples TRBV6-6 to TRBJ2-7, with 10 positions matching TRBD1. The CDR3 runs 14 residues. Germline V gene lookup returns CDR1 MNHNY and CDR2 SVGAGI (reference sequence). The trim removed 7 bases at V and 7 bases at J, leaving 10 bases unmatched. CDR3 protein: CASTMGQGLGEQYF. The DNA of the CDR3 is TGTGCCAGCACAATGGGACAGGGGCTCGGGGAGCAGTACTTC.

The chain uses TRBV14 and TRBJ2-7; D unresolved. V was clipped by 0 bases and J by 0 bases, with 12 bases between them. Germline V gene lookup returns CDR1 SGHDN and CDR2 FVKESK. The CDR3 length is 16 residues. In nucleotides, the CDR3 is TGTGCCAGCAGCCAAGAGAAACAGTCCAGCTCCTACGAGCAGTACTTC. Translating it yields CASSQEKQSSSYEQYF.

The chain is built from TRBV9 and TRBJ2-2; 9 bases are a match to TRBD1. Germline lookup yields CDR1 SGDLS and CDR2 YYNGEE. V gave up 4 bases and J gave up 5 bases; unmatched junction bases: 12. The CDR3 loop spans 17 amino acids. Here the CDR3 DNA reads TGTGCCAGCAGCCCTGACAGGGGGATGTTTCCGACCGGGGAGCTGTTTTTT. Residues: CASSPDRGMFPTGELFF.

This sequence joins TRBV6-4 and TRBJ2-5, with D maybe TRBD1 (5 bases). The DNA end is more similar to TRBJ2-7, so the J call may be wrong. This CDR3 region has 16 residues. Germline V gene data show CDR1 as MRHNA and CDR2 as SNTAGT. Here the CDR3 DNA reads TGTGCCAGCAGTGGACCCAGGGCTTTAACCTACTACGAGCAGTACTTC. Its protein product is CASSGPRALTYYEQYF.

The CDR3 coding sequence is TGTGCCAGCAGCTTGTGGGCAGGGGGAGGCGGAAACACCATATATTTT. As protein: CASSLWAGGGGNTIYF. This sequence joins TRBV5-5 and TRBJ1-3; TRBD1 agrees at 7 bases. The CDR3 is 16 amino acids. V lost 1 base, J lost 4 bases, and 8 bases stayed unmatched. Germline lookup yields CDR1 SGHKS and CDR2 YYEKEE (reference sequence).

The rearrangement links TRBV5-4 to TRBJ1-1; D remains unclear. Between the trimmed V and J ends, which lost 2 bases and 1 base, there was a span of 9 bases. The germline CDR1 and CDR2 sequences are SGHNT and YYREEE (reference sequence). The CDR3 is made up of 14 amino acids. In nucleotides, the CDR3 is TGTGCCAGCAGCTTCGGCAGCGAGAACACTGAAGCTTTCTTT. Translating it yields CASSFGSENTEAFF.

This chain links TRBV30 with TRBJ1-2, with D tentatively TRBD1 (5 bases). Germline-derived CDR1 and CDR2 are GTSNPN and SVGIG (reference sequence). This CDR3 is built from 12 residues. Between the trimmed V and J ends, which lost 5 bases and 8 bases, there was a span of 15 bases. CDR3 amino acids: CAWAGVSVGYTF. The CDR3 region has the DNA TGTGCCTGGGCGGGGGTTTCAGTGGGCTACACCTTC.

The chain uses TRBV18 and TRBJ1-2; D gene unclear. V shed 0 bases and J shed 0 bases, with 5 bases lying between them. This CDR3 contains 14 residues. The germline V gene encodes CDR1 KGHSH and CDR2 LQKENI. CDR3 nucleotides: TGTGCCAGCTCACCACCGATAGCTAACTATGGCTACACCTTC. Its translation: CASSPPIANYGYTF. Full variable domain (rest looked up from reference TRBV18 and TRBJ1-2): NAGVMQNPRHLVRRRGQEARLRCSPMKGHSHVYWYRQLPEEGLKFMVYLQKENIIDESGMPKERFSAEFPKEGPSILRIQQVVRGDSAAYFCASSPPIANYGYTFGSGTRLTVV.

The CDR3 sequence is CASSRTAYNEQFF. In DNA form, the CDR3 reads TGTGCCAGCAGTCGGACAGCATACAATGAGCAGTTCTTC. The chain couples TRBV6-6 to TRBJ2-1, with a possible D match to TRBD1 (6 bases). CDR1 and CDR2 from the germline V gene are MNHNY and SVGAGI (reference sequence). The CDR3 is 13 residues long. V lost 5 bases and J 4 bases, leaving 9 bases between the germline ends.

This chain uses TRBV4-3 with TRBJ2-3; 10 nucleotides align to TRBD2. Germline CDR1 LGHNA, CDR2 YSLEER. This CDR3 spans 15 amino acids. J lost 1 base, V lost 7 bases, and 5 bases had no gene match. In nucleotides, the CDR3 is TGCGCCAGCACCTTAGCGGGGGGTCGCACAGATACGCAGTATTTT. It specifies CASTLAGGRTDTQYF.

The rearrangement joins TRBV12-5 to TRBJ1-1, with 7 positions matching TRBD1. Germline V gene lookup returns CDR1 LGHNT and CDR2 FRNRAP. Trimming at V came to 6 bases and at J to 5 bases, leaving 9 bases not matched to a gene. The length of the CDR3 is 14 residues. The CDR3, as DNA: TGTGCTAGTGGCCCTCGACAGGGAGAGACTGAAGCTTTCTTT. This sequence encodes CASGPRQGETEAFF.

This chain joins TRBV4-1 and TRBJ1-4, with D possibly matching TRBD1 (5 bases). From germline, CDR1 is MGHRA and CDR2 YSYEKL. This CDR3 region has 15 residues. Trimming took off 4 bases at V and 8 bases at J, with 17 bases between the two ends. The CDR3 region has the DNA TGCGCCAGCAGCCCTGGGGCCCGGCGGGAGGAAAAACTGTTTTTT. Its translation: CASSPGARREEKLFF.

The genes are TRBV2 and TRBJ2-6; D is perhaps TRBD1 (5 bases). The CDR3 sequence is 17 residues long. Looked up from germline, CDR1 is SNHLY and CDR2 is FYNNEI. With 4 bases removed from V and 4 bases from J, the gap between germline ends came to 17 bases. CDR3 in amino acids: CASSGRARGAGANVLTF. For the CDR3, the DNA is TGTGCCAGCAGTGGTAGAGCTAGGGGTGCCGGGGCCAACGTCCTGACTTTC. The whole variable domain, remainder taken from reference TRBV2 and TRBJ2-6, is EPEVTQTPSHQVTQMGQEVILRCVPISNHLYFYWYRQILGQKVEFLVSFYNNEISEKSEIFDDQFSVERPDGSNFTLKIRSTKLEDSAMYFCASSGRARGAGANVLTFGAGSRLTVL.

The chain employs TRBV5-1 and TRBJ2-3; perhaps TRBD2 as D (7 bases). The V gene lost 2 bases and the J gene lost 4 bases, with 8 bases spanning the gap. Germline CDR1 is SGHRS and CDR2 is YFSETQ. CDR3 length: 13 amino acids. The CDR3 DNA is TGCGCCAGCAGCTTAGGGGGGGCAGATACGCAGTATTTT. This codes for CASSLGGADTQYF.

The V gene is TRBV5-4, the J gene TRBJ1-1, with a tentative D call TRBD1 (5 bases). This CDR3 region has 18 residues. V lost 2 bases to trimming and J lost 6 bases, with 26 bases between them. Germline-derived CDR1 and CDR2 are SGHNT and YYREEE (reference sequence). CDR3 DNA: TGTGCCAGCAGCTTCTCTTCGACAGTGGGCTTTGGGGTTTCTGAAGCTTTCTTT. Residues: CASSFSSTVGFGVSEAFF.

The CDR3 nucleotides read TGTGCCAGTAGTACCCCCCAGGAGGGCCTGAGTAGCAATCAGCCCCAGCATTTT. Its protein product is CASSTPQEGLSSNQPQHF. The chain recombines TRBV19 with TRBJ1-5; D is unclear. Trimming removed 4 bases from V and 0 bases from J, with 19 bases in between. Germline loops: CDR1 LNHDA, CDR2 SQIVND (reference sequence). This CDR3 is 18 amino acids long.

This chain connects TRBV4-1 to TRBJ2-5, with 15 bases matching TRBD2. Germline CDR1 is MGHRA and CDR2 is YSYEKL. This CDR3 region has 16 residues. J gave up 2 bases and V 5 bases, and 3 bases lay outside the gene matches. The CDR3 loop reads CASSDGLAGGQETQYF. CDR3 coding DNA: TGCGCCAGCAGCGACGGACTAGCGGGGGGGCAAGAGACCCAGTACTTC.

The chain is built from TRBV19 and TRBJ1-5, with 7 bases identical to TRBD1. The germline gives CDR1 LNHDA, CDR2 SQIVND (reference sequence). CDR3 length: 12 residues. V lost 11 bases and J lost 3; bases outside the gene matches: 4. CDR3 bases: TGTGCCGGGGGACAGTACAATCAGCCCCAGCATTTT. It yields the protein CAGGQYNQPQHF.